This T cell receptor beta chain is drawn from a study of T cells in Graves' hyperthyroidism and ophthalmopathy. Germline V CDR1 and CDR2: ENHRY, SYGVKD. The CDR3 runs 13 residues. Patients were excluded for uncontrolled infection, other autoimmune disease, pregnancy or lactation. Worth noting for this clonotype: Its specificity is unknown. The junction does not match germline at one end; this may be a read error.

Study observations and caveats: Blood also contained most expanded thyroid clonotypes above 0.001. Separating ophthalmopathy from stable hyperthyroidism was achieved by a 13 V-J model. Ophthalmopathy was model-predicted a median about six months pre-onset.

Regions amplified from RNA transcripts were the TCR beta CDR3 regions. In the first-round RT-PCR of the TCR CDR3, the HTBI primer set was used. MiXCR, run by TCRdb on the multiplex PCR reads, gives a single entry per CDR3 protein. The data contain about 700,000 distinct CDR3 sequences, about 45% of them singletons. Sample: peripheral blood or thyroid tissue (not recorded which). The origin of this receptor is an adult man with Graves' disease, either hyperthyroidism or ophthalmopathy (not recorded which). The chain has TRBV10-3 and TRBJ1-1, with 8 bases aligning to TRBD1. The CDR3 nucleotides are TGTGCCAGCAGTGAAGGACAGGGAGGAAAGGCTTTCTTT. Encoded protein: CASSEGQGGKAFF.